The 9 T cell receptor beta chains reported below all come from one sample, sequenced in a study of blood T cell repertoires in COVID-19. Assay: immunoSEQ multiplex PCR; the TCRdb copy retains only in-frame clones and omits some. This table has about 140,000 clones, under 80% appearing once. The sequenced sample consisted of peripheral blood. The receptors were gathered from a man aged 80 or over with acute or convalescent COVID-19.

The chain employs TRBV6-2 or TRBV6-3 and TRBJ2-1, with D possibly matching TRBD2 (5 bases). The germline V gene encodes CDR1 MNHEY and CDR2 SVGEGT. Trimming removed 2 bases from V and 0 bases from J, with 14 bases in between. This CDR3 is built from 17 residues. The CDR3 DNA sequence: TGTGCCAGCAGTTACCCGGAGGACTCCAACTCCTACAATGAGCAGTTCTTC. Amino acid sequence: CASSYPEDSNSYNEQFF.

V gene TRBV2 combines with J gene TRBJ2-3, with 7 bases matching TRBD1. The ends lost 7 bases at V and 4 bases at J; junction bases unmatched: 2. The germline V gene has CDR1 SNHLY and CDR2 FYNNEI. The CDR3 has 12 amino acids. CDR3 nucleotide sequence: TGTGCCAGCAATGACAGGGCAGATACGCAGTATTTT. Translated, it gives CASNDRADTQYF.

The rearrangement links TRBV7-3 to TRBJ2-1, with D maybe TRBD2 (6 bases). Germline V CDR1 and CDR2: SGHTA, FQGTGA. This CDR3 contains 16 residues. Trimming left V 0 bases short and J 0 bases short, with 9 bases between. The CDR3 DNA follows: TGTGCCAGCAGCTTAACTGGAGGGAGCTCCTACAATGAGCAGTTCTTC. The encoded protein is CASSLTGGSSYNEQFF.

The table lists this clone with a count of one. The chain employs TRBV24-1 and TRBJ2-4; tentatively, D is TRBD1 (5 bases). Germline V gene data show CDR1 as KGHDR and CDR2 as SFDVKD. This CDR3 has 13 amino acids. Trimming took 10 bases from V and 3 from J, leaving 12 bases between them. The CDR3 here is CATSARDKNIQYF. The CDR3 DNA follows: TGTGCCACTTCCGCCAGGGACAAAAACATTCAGTACTTC.

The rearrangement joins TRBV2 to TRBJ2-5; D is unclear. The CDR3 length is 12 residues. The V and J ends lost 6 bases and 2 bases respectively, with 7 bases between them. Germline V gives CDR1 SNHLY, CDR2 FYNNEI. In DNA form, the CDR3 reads TGTGCCAGCAGCGCGGAACAAGAGACCCAGTACTTC. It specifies CASSAEQETQYF.

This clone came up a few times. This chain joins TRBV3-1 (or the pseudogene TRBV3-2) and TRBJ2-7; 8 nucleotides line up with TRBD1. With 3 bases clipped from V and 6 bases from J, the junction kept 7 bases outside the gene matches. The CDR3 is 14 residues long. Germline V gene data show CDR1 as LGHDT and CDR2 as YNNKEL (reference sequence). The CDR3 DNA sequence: TGTGCCAGCAGCCAGAGGACAGGGAAGGGCGAGCAGTACTTC. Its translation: CASSQRTGKGEQYF.

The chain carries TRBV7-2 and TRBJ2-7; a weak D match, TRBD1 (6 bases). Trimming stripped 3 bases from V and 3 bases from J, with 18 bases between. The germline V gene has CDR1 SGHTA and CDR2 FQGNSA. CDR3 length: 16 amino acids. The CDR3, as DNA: TGTGCCAGCAGCTTCCAGGCCAACCGGGGACACTACGAGCAGTACTTC. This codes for CASSFQANRGHYEQYF.

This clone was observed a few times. DNA of the CDR3: TGCGCCAGCAGCCAATCAAGGACAGAGACTAACTATGGCTACACCTTC. The encoded protein is CASSQSRTETNYGYTF. V usage is TRBV4-3 and J usage is TRBJ1-2, with a possible D match to TRBD1 (6 bases). This CDR3 is 16 amino acids long. The V end was cut by 2 bases, the J end by 0 bases, with 13 bases between. Germline-derived CDR1 and CDR2 are LGHNA and YSLEER.

The chain's CDR3 is CASSADGQGRTDTQYF. CDR3 coding DNA: TGTGCCAGCAGCGCCGACGGACAGGGACGCACAGATACGCAGTATTTT. The chain employs TRBV9 and TRBJ2-3; 8 bases line up with TRBD1. CDR3 length: 16 residues. With 3 bases clipped from V and 1 base from J, the junction kept 7 bases outside the gene matches. The germline V gene encodes CDR1 SGDLS and CDR2 YYNGEE.